The 6 T cell receptor beta chains below all came from one sample that was sequenced in a study of shared clonotypes between healthy human individuals. TCRdb keeps only in-frame clones here, not all; method: immunoSEQ multiplex PCR. This sample has around 1.1 million clones, with approximately 75% found just once. Sequenced: memory CD4+ T cells from PBMCs. The sample's subset: CD45RA-negative fraction. The origin of the receptors is a man younger than 30 in good health. Some clones in this sample may be carry-over from other donors' samples.

V gene TRBV29-1 combines with J gene TRBJ2-2; 7 bases agree with TRBD1. V lost 7 bases to trimming and J lost 0 bases; unmatched junction nucleotides: 5. The CDR3 has 14 amino acids. Germline CDR1 reads SQVTM; CDR2 reads ANQGSEA. The CDR3 is CSAVTGTNTGELFF. Here the CDR3 DNA reads TGCAGCGCTGTGACAGGGACGAACACCGGGGAGCTGTTTTTT.

A note on this clone: The same CDR3 is also encoded by other DNA sequences in this sample. The chain is built from TRBV2 and TRBJ2-3; 8 positions agree with TRBD1. The CDR3 extends over 14 amino acids. CDR1 and CDR2 from the germline V gene are SNHLY and FYNNEI. Trimming at V came to 5 bases and at J to 3 bases, leaving 4 bases not matched to a gene. CDR3 amino acids: CASSLGQGTDTQYF. The CDR3, as DNA: TGTGCCAGCAGTTTAGGACAGGGAACAGATACGCAGTATTTT.

The chain is built from TRBV4-3 and TRBJ2-5; D gene uncertain. CDR3 length: 14 residues. Germline-derived CDR1 and CDR2 are LGHNA and YSLEER. V lost 0 bases, J lost 4 bases, and 9 bases lay in between. CDR3 sequence: CASSQDYIPETQYF. CDR3 DNA sequence: TGCGCCAGCAGCCAAGATTATATTCCAGAGACCCAGTACTTC.

CDR3 sequence: CASSPSPAGNTEAFF. The CDR3 DNA sequence: TGTGCCAGCTCACCCAGCCCGGCCGGGAACACTGAAGCTTTCTTT. The chain links TRBV18 to TRBJ1-1, with D unclear. The CDR3 contains 15 residues. CDR1 KGHSH and CDR2 LQKENI come from the germline V gene. Trimming shortened V by 3 bases and J by 1 base, and 12 bases separated the two germline ends.

The chain joins TRBV5-1 to TRBJ2-7, with D possibly TRBD2 on 6 matching bases. The germline V gene has CDR1 SGHRS and CDR2 YFSETQ. Trimming shortened V by 5 bases and J by 6 bases, and 21 bases separated the two germline ends. The CDR3 totals 15 residues. CDR3 region: CASSPVGRDHAEQYF. The CDR3 DNA is TGCGCCAGCAGTCCCGTGGGGCGGGACCACGCCGAGCAGTACTTC. Together with reference TRBV5-1 and TRBJ2-7, the CDR3 gives the full variable domain: KAGVTQTPRYLIKTRGQQVTLSCSPISGHRSVSWYQQTPGQGLQFLFEYFSETQRNKGNFPGRFSGRQFSNSRSEMNVSTLELGDSALYLCASSPVGRDHAEQYFGPGTRLTVT.

A single count supports this clone. This sequence joins TRBV6-1 and TRBJ1-5; TRBD1 agrees at 7 bases. Losses at the gene ends were 3 bases for V and 0 bases for J; bases not matched to a gene: 5. Germline V gives CDR1 MNHNS, CDR2 SASEGT. CDR3 length equals 16 residues. CDR3 bases: TGTGCCAGCAGTGAGGTAGGGGGCTATAGCAATCAGCCCCAGCATTTT. Translated: CASSEVGGYSNQPQHF.